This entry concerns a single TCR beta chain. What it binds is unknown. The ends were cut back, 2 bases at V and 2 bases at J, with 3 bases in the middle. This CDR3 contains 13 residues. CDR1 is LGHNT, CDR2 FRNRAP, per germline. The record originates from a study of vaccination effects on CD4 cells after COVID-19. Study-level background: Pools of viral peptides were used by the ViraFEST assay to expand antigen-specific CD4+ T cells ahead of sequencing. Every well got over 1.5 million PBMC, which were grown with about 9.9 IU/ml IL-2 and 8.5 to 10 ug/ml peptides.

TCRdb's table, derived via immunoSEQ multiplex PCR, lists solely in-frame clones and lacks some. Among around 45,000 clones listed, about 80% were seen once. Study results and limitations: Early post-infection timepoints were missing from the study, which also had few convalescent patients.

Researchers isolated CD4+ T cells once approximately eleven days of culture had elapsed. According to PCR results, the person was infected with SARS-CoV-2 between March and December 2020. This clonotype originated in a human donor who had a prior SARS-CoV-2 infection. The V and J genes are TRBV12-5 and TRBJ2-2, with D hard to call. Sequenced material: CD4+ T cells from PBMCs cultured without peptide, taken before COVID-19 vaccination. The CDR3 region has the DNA TGTGCTAGTGGTTTGCCAAACACCGGGGAGCTGTTTTTT. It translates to CASGLPNTGELFF. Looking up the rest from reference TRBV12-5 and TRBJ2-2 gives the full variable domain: DARVTQTPRHKVTEMGQEVTMRCQPILGHNTVFWYRQTMMQGLELLAYFRNRAPLDDSGMPKDRFSAEMPDATLATLKIQPSEPRDSAVYFCASGLPNTGELFFGEGSRLTVL.